This is a list of T cell receptor beta chains from one sample in a study of Ad26.COV2.S vaccination and SARS-CoV-2 variants. Assay used: immunoSEQ multiplex PCR; TCRdb lists only in-frame clones, some missing. The sample yields approximately 500,000 clones, approximately 88% seen once. Here the sequenced sample was peripheral blood, taken in a trial of Ad26.COV2.S vaccine versus placebo. These receptors originate from a person between 18 and 65 years old who received the Ad26.COV2.S COVID-19 vaccine or a placebo. The CDR3 runs from the conserved cysteine through the conserved F or W. The order of the fields is V gene, clone size, D gene, J gene, CDR3 DNA, CDR3 protein. D genes are given only for firm matches. Not all rows give a size; the values are once, few, many and, for expanded clones, a class.

v_gene: TRBV28; abundance: -; d_gene: TRBD1; j_gene: TRBJ1-5; CDR3nt: TGTGCCAGCCACCGGGGGACAGGGAAACAGCCCCAGCATTTT; CDR3aa: CASHRGTGKQPQHF
v_gene: TRBV12-3/TRBV12-4; abundance: -; d_gene: -; j_gene: TRBJ1-6; CDR3nt: TGTGCCAGCAGTTCACAGGGATCACCCCTCCACTTT; CDR3aa: CASSSQGSPLHF
v_gene: TRBV27; abundance: -; d_gene: -; j_gene: TRBJ1-5; CDR3nt: TGTGCCAGCAGTTTATTCCGGCTAGGGCCCCAGCATTTT; CDR3aa: CASSLFRLGPQHF
v_gene: TRBV19; abundance: once; d_gene: -; j_gene: TRBJ2-3; CDR3nt: TGTGCCAGTAGTATAGGCCGACTCGATAGCACAGATACGCAGTATTTT; CDR3aa: CASSIGRLDSTDTQYF
v_gene: TRBV28; abundance: -; d_gene: TRBD1; j_gene: TRBJ1-4; CDR3nt: TGTGCCAGCAGTTACCCAGGGGGCGGGGGTGAAAAACTGTTTTTT; CDR3aa: CASSYPGGGGEKLFF
v_gene: TRBV5-1; abundance: -; d_gene: -; j_gene: TRBJ2-7; CDR3nt: TGCGCCAGCAGCTTTACCGACGAAAGCTCCTACGAGCAGTACTTC; CDR3aa: CASSFTDESSYEQYF
v_gene: TRBV11-2; abundance: -; d_gene: -; j_gene: TRBJ2-7; CDR3nt: TGTGCCAGCAGCTTAGCCCAGGGCCCCCAAACCTACGAGCAGTACTTC; CDR3aa: CASSLAQGPQTYEQYF
v_gene: TRBV3-1/TRBV3-2; abundance: few; d_gene: -; j_gene: TRBJ2-6; CDR3nt: TGTGCCAGCAGCTTAACGACTGCCGGGGCCAACGTCCTGACTTTC; CDR3aa: CASSLTTAGANVLTF
v_gene: TRBV7-2; abundance: -; d_gene: -; j_gene: TRBJ1-5; CDR3nt: TGTGCCAGCAGCTTAGCGCGAGGGGTGAGGCAGCCCCAGCATTTT; CDR3aa: CASSLARGVRQPQHF
v_gene: TRBV29-1; abundance: -; d_gene: TRBD2; j_gene: TRBJ2-3; CDR3nt: TGCAGCGTGATAGGACTAGCGGGAGTTAGGCATACGCAGTATTTT; CDR3aa: CSVIGLAGVRHTQYF
v_gene: TRBV11-2; abundance: -; d_gene: -; j_gene: TRBJ1-3; CDR3nt: TGTGCCAGCAGCTTAGAGGGAAGAGGTAGAACTGGAAACACCATATATTTT; CDR3aa: CASSLEGRGRTGNTIYF
v_gene: TRBV30; abundance: once; d_gene: TRBD1; j_gene: TRBJ2-5; CDR3nt: TGTGCCTGGAGTGCCTGGGACAGGGGCTTGAAGACCCAGTACTTC; CDR3aa: CAWSAWDRGLKTQYF
v_gene: TRBV30; abundance: -; d_gene: -; j_gene: TRBJ2-7; CDR3nt: TGTGCCTGGACAGTCGACCGAGGGCCTTTGCAGCAGTACTTC; CDR3aa: CAWTVDRGPLQQYF
v_gene: TRBV30; abundance: -; d_gene: -; j_gene: TRBJ1-2; CDR3nt: TGTGCCTCAACGGACCTTTCTAACTATGGCTACACCTTC; CDR3aa: CASTDLSNYGYTF
v_gene: TRBV27; abundance: -; d_gene: -; j_gene: TRBJ2-3; CDR3nt: TGTGCCAGCAGCTACACCTCGCCCGGACCCCGGACGGCAGATACGCAGTATTTT; CDR3aa: CASSYTSPGPRTADTQYF